This T cell receptor (beta chain) was identified during a study of OX40 agonist ivuxolimab in advanced cancers. CDR1 and CDR2 from the germline V gene are MNHEY and SVGAGI. V lost 10 bases and J lost 2, with 17 bases in between. This CDR3 is built from 14 residues. TCRdb keeps only in-frame clones here, not all; method: immunoSEQ multiplex PCR. This table holds about 46,000 clones, roughly 85% found once. The sample in question was CD4+ or CD8+ T cells sorted from blood, obtained in a trial of the OX40 agonist ivuxolimab. The sequence was collected from an adult with an advanced solid tumor such as melanoma, head and neck, liver or kidney cancer. The V call is TRBV6-5, the J call TRBJ2-5, with D perhaps TRBD1 (5 bases). The CDR3 nucleotides read TGTGCCACCTCACGTTCCAGGGATCAAGAGACCCAGTACTTC. This gives the protein CATSRSRDQETQYF.